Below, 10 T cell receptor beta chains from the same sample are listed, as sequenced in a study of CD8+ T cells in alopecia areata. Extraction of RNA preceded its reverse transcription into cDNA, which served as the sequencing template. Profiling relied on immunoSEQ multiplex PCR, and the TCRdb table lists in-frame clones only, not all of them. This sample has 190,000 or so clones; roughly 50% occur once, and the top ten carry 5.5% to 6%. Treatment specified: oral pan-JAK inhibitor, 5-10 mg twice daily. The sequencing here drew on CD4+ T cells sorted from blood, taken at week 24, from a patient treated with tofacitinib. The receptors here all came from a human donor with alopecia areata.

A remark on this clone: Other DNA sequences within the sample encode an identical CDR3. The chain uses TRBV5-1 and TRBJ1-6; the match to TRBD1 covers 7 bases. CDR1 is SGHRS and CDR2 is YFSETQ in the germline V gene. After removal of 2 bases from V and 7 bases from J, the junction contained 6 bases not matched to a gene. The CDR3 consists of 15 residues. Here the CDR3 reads CASSLGTGVNSPLHF. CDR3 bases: TGCGCCAGCAGCTTAGGTACAGGGGTAAATTCACCCCTCCACTTT. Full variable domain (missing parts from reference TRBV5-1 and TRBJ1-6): KAGVTQTPRYLIKTRGQQVTLSCSPISGHRSVSWYQQTPGQGLQFLFEYFSETQRNKGNFPGRFSGRQFSNSRSEMNVSTLELGDSALYLCASSLGTGVNSPLHFGNGTRLTVT.

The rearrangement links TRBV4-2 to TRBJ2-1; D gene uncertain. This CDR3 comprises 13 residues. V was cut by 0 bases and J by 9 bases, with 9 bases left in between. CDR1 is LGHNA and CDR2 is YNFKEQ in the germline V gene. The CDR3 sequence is CASSQDRALEQFF. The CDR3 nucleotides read TGTGCCAGCAGCCAAGATAGGGCGCTTGAGCAGTTCTTC.

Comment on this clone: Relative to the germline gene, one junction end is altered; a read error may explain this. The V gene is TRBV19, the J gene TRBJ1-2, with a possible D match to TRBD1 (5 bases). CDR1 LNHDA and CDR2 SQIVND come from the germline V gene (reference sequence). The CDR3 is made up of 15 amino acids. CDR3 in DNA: TGTGCCAGTAGTATCTACGGGGCACCGACCTATGGCTGCACCTTC. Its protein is CASSIYGAPTYGCTF.

CDR3: CASSVLQGSYEQYF. In DNA, the CDR3 is TGCGCCAGCAGCGTGCTTCAGGGCTCCTACGAGCAGTACTTC. This chain joins TRBV5-1 and TRBJ2-7; D is possibly TRBD1 (5 bases). In germline, CDR1 is SGHRS, CDR2 YFSETQ. Trimming left V 4 bases short and J 0 bases short, with 11 bases between. CDR3 length: 14 residues.

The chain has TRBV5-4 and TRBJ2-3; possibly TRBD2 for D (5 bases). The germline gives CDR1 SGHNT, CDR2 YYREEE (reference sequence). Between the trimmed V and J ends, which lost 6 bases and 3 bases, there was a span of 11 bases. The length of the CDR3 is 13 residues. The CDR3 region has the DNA TGTGCCAGCACCAAAGCGGAAACAGATACGCAGTATTTT. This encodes CASTKAETDTQYF.

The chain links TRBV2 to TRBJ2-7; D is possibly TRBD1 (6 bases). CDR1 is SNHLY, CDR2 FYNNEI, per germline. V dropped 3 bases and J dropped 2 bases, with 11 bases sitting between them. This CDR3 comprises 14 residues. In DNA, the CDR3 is TGTGCCAGCAGTGACAGGGGCTTCGCCTACGAGCAGTACTTC. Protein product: CASSDRGFAYEQYF.

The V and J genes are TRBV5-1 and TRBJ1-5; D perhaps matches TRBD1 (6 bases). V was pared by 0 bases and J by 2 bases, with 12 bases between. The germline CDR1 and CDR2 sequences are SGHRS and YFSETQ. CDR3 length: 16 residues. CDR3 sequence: CASSLDGGPGNQPQHF. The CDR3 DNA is TGCGCCAGCAGCTTGGACGGGGGGCCTGGCAATCAGCCCCAGCATTTT.

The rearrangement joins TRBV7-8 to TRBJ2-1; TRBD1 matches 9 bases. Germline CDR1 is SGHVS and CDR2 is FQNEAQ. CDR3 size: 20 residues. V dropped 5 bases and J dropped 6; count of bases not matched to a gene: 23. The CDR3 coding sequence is TGTGCCAGCAGCCTACGGACAGGGGTGTCTCTCGGGACCCTAGGCAATGAGCAGTTCTTC. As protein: CASSLRTGVSLGTLGNEQFF.

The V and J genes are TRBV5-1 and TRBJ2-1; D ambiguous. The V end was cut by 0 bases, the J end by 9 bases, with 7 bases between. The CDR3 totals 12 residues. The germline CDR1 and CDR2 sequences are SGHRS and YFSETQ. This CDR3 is CASSLEMGEQFF. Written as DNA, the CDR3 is TGCGCCAGCAGCTTGGAGATGGGTGAGCAGTTCTTC.

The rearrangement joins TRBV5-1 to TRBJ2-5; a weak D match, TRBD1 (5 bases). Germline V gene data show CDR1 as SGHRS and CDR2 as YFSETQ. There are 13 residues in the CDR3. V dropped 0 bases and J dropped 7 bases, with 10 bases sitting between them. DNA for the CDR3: TGCGCCAGCAGCTTGGCGGCCACAGGGACCCAGTACTTC. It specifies CASSLAATGTQYF.